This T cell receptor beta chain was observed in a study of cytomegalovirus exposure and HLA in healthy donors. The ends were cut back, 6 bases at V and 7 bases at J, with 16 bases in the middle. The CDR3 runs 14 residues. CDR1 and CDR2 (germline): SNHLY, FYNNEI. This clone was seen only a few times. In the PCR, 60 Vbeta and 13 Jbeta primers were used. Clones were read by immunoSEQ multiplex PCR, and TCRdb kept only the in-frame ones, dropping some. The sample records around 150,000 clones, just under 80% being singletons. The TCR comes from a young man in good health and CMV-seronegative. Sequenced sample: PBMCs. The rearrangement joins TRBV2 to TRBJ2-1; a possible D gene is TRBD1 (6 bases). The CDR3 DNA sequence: TGTGCCAGCAGAGGCCGGACAGTAGCAAATGAGCAGTTCTTC. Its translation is CASRGRTVANEQFF.